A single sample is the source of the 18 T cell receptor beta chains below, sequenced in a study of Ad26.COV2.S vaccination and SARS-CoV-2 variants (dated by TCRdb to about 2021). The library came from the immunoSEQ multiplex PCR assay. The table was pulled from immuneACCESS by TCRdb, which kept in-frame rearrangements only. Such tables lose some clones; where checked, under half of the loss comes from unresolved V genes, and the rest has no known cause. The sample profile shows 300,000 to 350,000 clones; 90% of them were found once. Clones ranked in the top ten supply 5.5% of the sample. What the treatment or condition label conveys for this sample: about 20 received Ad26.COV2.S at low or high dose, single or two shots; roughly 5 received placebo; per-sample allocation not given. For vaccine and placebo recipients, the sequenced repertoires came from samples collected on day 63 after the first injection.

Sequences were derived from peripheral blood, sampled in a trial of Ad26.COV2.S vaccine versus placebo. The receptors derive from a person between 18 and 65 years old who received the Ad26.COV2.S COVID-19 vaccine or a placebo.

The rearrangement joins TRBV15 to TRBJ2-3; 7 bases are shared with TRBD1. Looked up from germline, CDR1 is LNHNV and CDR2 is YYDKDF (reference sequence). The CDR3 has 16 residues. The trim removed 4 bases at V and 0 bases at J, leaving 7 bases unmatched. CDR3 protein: CATSIEGATSTDTQYF. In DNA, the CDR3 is TGTGCCACCAGCATTGAGGGGGCCACTAGCACAGATACGCAGTATTTT.

The CDR3 loop is CASRTTSEKLFF. In DNA, the CDR3 is TGTGCCAGCAGAACGACATCGGAGAAACTGTTTTTT. This chain joins TRBV25-1 and TRBJ1-4, with no clear D. With 6 bases removed from V and 11 bases from J, the gap between germline ends came to 13 bases. The CDR3 is 12 amino acids. Germline CDR1 MGHDK, CDR2 SYGVNS.

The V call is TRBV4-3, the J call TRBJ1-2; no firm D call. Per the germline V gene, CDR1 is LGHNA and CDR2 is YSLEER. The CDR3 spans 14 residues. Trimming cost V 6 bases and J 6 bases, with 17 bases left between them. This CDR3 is CASSPGIRINGYTF. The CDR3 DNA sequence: TGCGCCAGCAGTCCTGGTATCCGTATTAATGGCTACACCTTC.

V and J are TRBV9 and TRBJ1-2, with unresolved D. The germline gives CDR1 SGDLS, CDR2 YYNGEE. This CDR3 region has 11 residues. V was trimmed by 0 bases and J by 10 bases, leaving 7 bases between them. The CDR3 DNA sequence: TGTGCCAGCAGCGTAGGGACTTCCTACACCTTC. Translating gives CASSVGTSYTF.

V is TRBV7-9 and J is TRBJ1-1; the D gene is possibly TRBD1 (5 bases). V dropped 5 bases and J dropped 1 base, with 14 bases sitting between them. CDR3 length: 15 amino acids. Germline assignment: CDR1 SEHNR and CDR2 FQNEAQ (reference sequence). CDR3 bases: TGTGCCAGCAGCCTCCGACAGATGCGGAACACTGAAGCTTTCTTT. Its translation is CASSLRQMRNTEAFF.

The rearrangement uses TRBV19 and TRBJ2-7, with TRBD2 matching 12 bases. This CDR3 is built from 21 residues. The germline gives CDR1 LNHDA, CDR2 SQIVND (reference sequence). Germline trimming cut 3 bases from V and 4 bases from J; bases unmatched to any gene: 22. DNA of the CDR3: TGTGCCAGTAGTATTCAGGGAAGCGCGGTCATTGGACTAGCGGGGCGGTACGAGCAGTACTTC. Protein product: CASSIQGSAVIGLAGRYEQYF.

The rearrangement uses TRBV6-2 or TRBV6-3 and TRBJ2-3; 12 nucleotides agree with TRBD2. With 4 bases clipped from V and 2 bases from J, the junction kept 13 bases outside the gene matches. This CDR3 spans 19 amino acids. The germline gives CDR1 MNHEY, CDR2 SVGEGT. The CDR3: CASSLPSGRALVPTDTQYF. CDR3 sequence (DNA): TGTGCCAGCAGTTTACCTAGCGGGAGGGCTCTAGTACCCACAGATACGCAGTATTTT.

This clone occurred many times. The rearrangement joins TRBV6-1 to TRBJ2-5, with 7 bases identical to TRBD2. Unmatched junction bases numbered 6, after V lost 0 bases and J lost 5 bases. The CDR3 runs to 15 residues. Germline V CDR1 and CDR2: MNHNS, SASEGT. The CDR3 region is CASSEAGGTWETQYF. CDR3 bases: TGTGCCAGCAGTGAAGCGGGAGGGACCTGGGAGACCCAGTACTTC.

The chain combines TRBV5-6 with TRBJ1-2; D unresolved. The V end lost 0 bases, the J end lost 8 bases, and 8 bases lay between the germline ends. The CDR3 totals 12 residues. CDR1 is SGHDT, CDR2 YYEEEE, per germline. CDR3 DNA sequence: TGTGCCAGCAGCTTGGGGTGGGCAGGCTACACCTTC. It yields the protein CASSLGWAGYTF.

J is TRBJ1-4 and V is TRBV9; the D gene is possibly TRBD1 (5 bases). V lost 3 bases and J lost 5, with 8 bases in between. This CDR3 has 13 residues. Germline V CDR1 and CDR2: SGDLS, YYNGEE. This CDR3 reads CASSAGGNEKLFF. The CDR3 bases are TGTGCCAGCAGCGCCGGGGGGAATGAAAAACTGTTTTTT. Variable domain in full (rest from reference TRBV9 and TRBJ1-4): DSGVTQTPKHLITATGQRVTLRCSPRSGDLSVYWYQQSLDQGLQFLIQYYNGEERAKGNILERFSAQQFPDLHSELNLSSLELGDSALYFCASSAGGNEKLFFGSGTQLSVL.

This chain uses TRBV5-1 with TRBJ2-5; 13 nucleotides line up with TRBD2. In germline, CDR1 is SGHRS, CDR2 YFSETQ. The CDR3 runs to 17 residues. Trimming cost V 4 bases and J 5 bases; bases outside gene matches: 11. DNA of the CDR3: TGCGCCAGCAGCGCCCGACTAGCGGGAGGCCCTGGGGAGACCCAGTACTTC. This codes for CASSARLAGGPGETQYF.

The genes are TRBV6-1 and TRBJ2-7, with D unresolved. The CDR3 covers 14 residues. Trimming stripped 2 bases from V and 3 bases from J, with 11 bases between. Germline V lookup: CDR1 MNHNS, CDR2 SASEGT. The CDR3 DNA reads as TGTGCCAGCAGTGAAAGGGTTGACGGCTACGAGCAGTACGTC. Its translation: CASSERVDGYEQYV.

CDR3 DNA: TGTGCCAGCAGCCGGTGGGGGGGCTGGACTGAAGCTTTCTTT. Translation: CASSRWGGWTEAFF. The chain couples TRBV14 to TRBJ1-1; perhaps TRBD1 as D (6 bases). Between the trimmed V and J ends, which lost 4 bases and 5 bases, there was a span of 14 bases. Germline CDR1 reads SGHDN; CDR2 reads FVKESK. This CDR3 is 14 amino acids long.

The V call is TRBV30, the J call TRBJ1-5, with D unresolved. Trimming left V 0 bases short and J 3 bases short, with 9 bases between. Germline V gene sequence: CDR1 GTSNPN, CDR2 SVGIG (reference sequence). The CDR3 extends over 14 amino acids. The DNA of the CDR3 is TGTGCCTGGAGTGTTGGAGCCCTCAATCAGCCCCAGCATTTT. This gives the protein CAWSVGALNQPQHF.

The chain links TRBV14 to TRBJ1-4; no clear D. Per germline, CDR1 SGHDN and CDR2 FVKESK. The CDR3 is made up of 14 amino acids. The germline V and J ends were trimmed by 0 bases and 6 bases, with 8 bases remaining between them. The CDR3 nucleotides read TGTGCCAGCAGCCAAGAAGCGAGGGATGAAAAACTGTTTTTT. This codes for CASSQEARDEKLFF. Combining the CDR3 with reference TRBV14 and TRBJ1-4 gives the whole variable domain EAGVTQFPSHSVIEKGQTVTLRCDPISGHDNLYWYRRVMGKEIKFLLHFVKESKQDESGMPNNRFLAERTGGTYSTLKVQPAELEDSGVYFCASSQEARDEKLFFGSGTQLSVL.

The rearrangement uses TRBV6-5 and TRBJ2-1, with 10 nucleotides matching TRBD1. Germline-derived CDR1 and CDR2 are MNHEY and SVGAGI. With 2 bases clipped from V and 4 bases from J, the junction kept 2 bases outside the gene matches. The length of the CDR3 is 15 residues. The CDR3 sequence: CASSYDRGQYNEQFF. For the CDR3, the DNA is TGTGCCAGCAGTTACGACAGGGGGCAGTACAATGAGCAGTTCTTC.

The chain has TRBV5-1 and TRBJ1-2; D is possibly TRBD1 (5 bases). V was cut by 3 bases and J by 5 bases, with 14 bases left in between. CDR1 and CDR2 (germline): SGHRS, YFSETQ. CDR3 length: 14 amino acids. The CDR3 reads CASSYPGTQYGYTF. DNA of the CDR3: TGCGCCAGCAGCTACCCCGGGACCCAATATGGCTACACCTTC.

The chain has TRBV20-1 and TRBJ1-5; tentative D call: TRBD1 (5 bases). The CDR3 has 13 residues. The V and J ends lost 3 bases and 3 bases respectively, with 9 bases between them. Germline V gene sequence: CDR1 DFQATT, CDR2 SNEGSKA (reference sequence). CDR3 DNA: TGCAGTGCTAGTTTGGGGGTCAATCAGCCCCAGCATTTT. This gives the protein CSASLGVNQPQHF.